Listed below are T cell receptor beta chains from one sample, sequenced in a study of vaccination and CD4 T cells after COVID-19. MiXCR, run by TCRdb on the PCR reads, gives a single entry per CDR3 protein. Of around 20,000 distinct CDR3 sequences detected, 53% appear once; the ten largest clones hold 7.2%. The antigens of these receptors remain unknown. The sample was CD4+ T cells from blood, cultured in vitro, taken before SARS-CoV-2 vaccination. The receptor source for this set is a human donor who had recovered from COVID-19. CDR3s include the opening cysteine and the closing phenylalanine or tryptophan. The D gene is left open where the match is weak. Clone size, where shown, is once, few, many, or a class for clones that have expanded.

d_call: .
clone_size: few
j_call: TRBJ2-5
v_call: TRBV5-4
cdr3_nt: TGTGCCAGCAGCATAGGACGGACCCAAGAGACCCAGTACTTC
cdr3_aa: CASSIGRTQETQYF

d_call: TRBD1
clone_size: .
j_call: TRBJ2-2
v_call: TRBV11-3
cdr3_nt: TGTGCCAGCAGCGGTCAGGGGGCGTCGGGCGGGGAGCTGTTTTTT
cdr3_aa: CASSGQGASGGELFF

d_call: .
clone_size: .
j_call: TRBJ2-3
v_call: TRBV28
cdr3_nt: TGTGCCAGCAGGCTGCCAGGGGATACGCAGTATTTT
cdr3_aa: CASRLPGDTQYF

d_call: .
clone_size: once
j_call: TRBJ1-1
v_call: TRBV27
cdr3_nt: TGTGCCAGCAGTTTCACTCGGGGGGGCAAGATGAACACTGAGGCTTTCTTT
cdr3_aa: CASSFTRGGKMNTEAFF

d_call: TRBD2
clone_size: .
j_call: TRBJ2-7
v_call: TRBV28
cdr3_nt: TGTGCCAGCACCAACGGGGGGGCCGGGGGACTCAACTACGAGCAGTACTTC
cdr3_aa: CASTNGGAGGLNYEQYF

d_call: TRBD2
clone_size: few
j_call: TRBJ2-1
v_call: TRBV7-9
cdr3_nt: TGTGCCAGCAGCTTTAGCGGGGACAATGAGCAGTTCTTC
cdr3_aa: CASSFSGDNEQFF

d_call: .
clone_size: .
j_call: TRBJ2-1
v_call: TRBV6-1
cdr3_nt: TGTGCCACCCTACCGGGAGCCCTGTATAATGAGCAGTTCTTC
cdr3_aa: CATLPGALYNEQFF

d_call: .
clone_size: few
j_call: TRBJ1-5
v_call: TRBV19
cdr3_nt: TGTGCCAGTAGTATGTCTCCGGGGCGGGGTCAGCCCCAGCATTTT
cdr3_aa: CASSMSPGRGQPQHF

d_call: .
clone_size: .
j_call: TRBJ2-3
v_call: TRBV20-1
cdr3_nt: TGCAGTGCTAGAGACCCCGTCCCAGATACGCAGTATTTT
cdr3_aa: CSARDPVPDTQYF

d_call: .
clone_size: few
j_call: TRBJ1-5
v_call: TRBV21-1
cdr3_nt: TGTGCCAGCAGCATCTTCAACACTAAGAGCGGCAATCAGCCCCAGCATTTT
cdr3_aa: CASSIFNTKSGNQPQHF

d_call: TRBD2
clone_size: .
j_call: TRBJ2-7
v_call: TRBV29-1
cdr3_nt: TGCAGCGTTGAAGATCTTAAAGCGGGACGGGGCGTCGAGCAGTACTTC
cdr3_aa: CSVEDLKAGRGVEQYF

d_call: .
clone_size: few
j_call: TRBJ2-7
v_call: TRBV20-1
cdr3_nt: TGCAGTGCCGTACCCCCAGGGATTACCTACGAGCAGTACTTC
cdr3_aa: CSAVPPGITYEQYF

d_call: .
clone_size: .
j_call: TRBJ2-6
v_call: TRBV30
cdr3_nt: TGTGCCTGGAGTGCCAGCGGTTACTCTGGGGCCAACGTCCTGACTTTC
cdr3_aa: CAWSASGYSGANVLTF

d_call: .
clone_size: .
j_call: TRBJ1-5
v_call: TRBV15
cdr3_nt: TGTGCCACCAGCAGAGCCGGCAGGGACAATCAGCCCCAGCATTTT
cdr3_aa: CATSRAGRDNQPQHF

d_call: TRBD2
clone_size: .
j_call: TRBJ2-5
v_call: TRBV5-6
cdr3_nt: TGTGCCAGCAGCTCCCCCGGGAGCGGGGGGACCCAGTACTTC
cdr3_aa: CASSSPGSGGTQYF

d_call: .
clone_size: .
j_call: TRBJ1-2
v_call: TRBV20-1
cdr3_nt: TGCAGTGCTAGACATTACAGGGAATGGGACTATGGCTACACCTTC
cdr3_aa: CSARHYREWDYGYTF

d_call: .
clone_size: .
j_call: TRBJ1-1
v_call: TRBV7-9
cdr3_nt: TGTGCCAGCAGCTTAGGGACAGTCATGAACACTGAAGCTTTCTTT
cdr3_aa: CASSLGTVMNTEAFF

d_call: .
clone_size: .
j_call: TRBJ2-1
v_call: TRBV10-3
cdr3_nt: TGTGCCATCAGTGAGTCGCTTGGTTTCGATGAGCAGTTCTTC
cdr3_aa: CAISESLGFDEQFF

d_call: .
clone_size: .
j_call: TRBJ2-3
v_call: TRBV2
cdr3_nt: TGTGCCAGCAGGGAACCGCCGGCAGATACGCAGTATTTT
cdr3_aa: CASREPPADTQYF

d_call: .
clone_size: .
j_call: TRBJ2-3
v_call: TRBV4-2
cdr3_nt: TGTGCCAGCAGCTCCCCAGGATCTGGTACGCAGTATTTT
cdr3_aa: CASSSPGSGTQYF

d_call: .
clone_size: .
j_call: TRBJ2-1
v_call: TRBV21-1
cdr3_nt: TGTGCCAGCAGCAAAGGTAGAGGGGTGCCTCGGGGGAGGGCACTCCGCAATGAGCAGTTCTTC
cdr3_aa: CASSKGRGVPRGRALRNEQFF

d_call: .
clone_size: few
j_call: TRBJ2-1
v_call: TRBV24-1
cdr3_nt: TGTGCCACCAGGAGGGGTGGGCCTTACAATGAGCAGTTCTTC
cdr3_aa: CATRRGGPYNEQFF

d_call: .
clone_size: once
j_call: TRBJ2-3
v_call: TRBV2
cdr3_nt: TGTGCCCACTCCCCGCCTACTAGCACAGATACGCAGTATTTT
cdr3_aa: CAHSPPTSTDTQYF

d_call: TRBD2
clone_size: once
j_call: TRBJ2-1
v_call: TRBV19
cdr3_nt: TGTGCCAGCGGCGGACTAGCGGGAGTTTCTGGTGACAATGAGCAGTTCTTC
cdr3_aa: CASGGLAGVSGDNEQFF

d_call: TRBD1
clone_size: .
j_call: TRBJ2-3
v_call: TRBV7-9
cdr3_nt: TGTGCCAGCAGCTCTGGGGACAGGGGCACAGATACGCAGTATTTT
cdr3_aa: CASSSGDRGTDTQYF

d_call: TRBD2
clone_size: .
j_call: TRBJ2-7
v_call: TRBV28
cdr3_nt: TGTGCCAGCAGAAAAAGCGGGAGAGGGGGGGAGCAGTACTTC
cdr3_aa: CASRKSGRGGEQYF

d_call: TRBD1
clone_size: .
j_call: TRBJ1-3
v_call: TRBV6-1
cdr3_nt: TGTGCCAGCAACGCAGGGGGCTCTGGAAACACCATATATTTT
cdr3_aa: CASNAGGSGNTIYF

d_call: TRBD2
clone_size: .
j_call: TRBJ2-7
v_call: TRBV11-2
cdr3_nt: TGTGCCAGCAGCCCGCCACCGGGACTAGCCTACGAGCAGTACTTC
cdr3_aa: CASSPPPGLAYEQYF

d_call: TRBD2
clone_size: .
j_call: TRBJ2-1
v_call: TRBV20-1
cdr3_nt: TGCAGTGCTAGAGGTAGCGGGAGCCGCAATGAGCAGTTCTTC
cdr3_aa: CSARGSGSRNEQFF

d_call: .
clone_size: .
j_call: TRBJ2-7
v_call: TRBV2
cdr3_nt: TGTGCCAGCAGCCCCCAGCTGCTCGGGGACGAGCAGTACTTC
cdr3_aa: CASSPQLLGDEQYF

d_call: .
clone_size: .
j_call: TRBJ2-2
v_call: TRBV27
cdr3_nt: TGTGCCAGCCGGATAGCAGGGGTGAGGACCGGGGAGCTGTTTTTT
cdr3_aa: CASRIAGVRTGELFF

d_call: TRBD1
clone_size: .
j_call: TRBJ1-1
v_call: TRBV12-3/TRBV12-4
cdr3_nt: TGTGCCAGCGGACAGGGCTACAGGGGTACTGAAGCTTTCTTT
cdr3_aa: CASGQGYRGTEAFF

d_call: .
clone_size: .
j_call: TRBJ1-6
v_call: TRBV6-5
cdr3_nt: TGTGCCAGCAGTTACTCAGTAGGGTGGGATTCACCCCTCCACTTT
cdr3_aa: CASSYSVGWDSPLHF

d_call: TRBD1
clone_size: .
j_call: TRBJ1-2
v_call: TRBV9
cdr3_nt: TGTGCCAGCAGCGCGACAGGGTTATATGGCTACACCTTC
cdr3_aa: CASSATGLYGYTF

d_call: .
clone_size: once
j_call: TRBJ2-3
v_call: TRBV19
cdr3_nt: TGTGCCAGTAGCGACAGGGGAGGGGCAGATACGCAGTATTTT
cdr3_aa: CASSDRGGADTQYF

d_call: .
clone_size: .
j_call: TRBJ2-5
v_call: TRBV2
cdr3_nt: TGTGCCAGCAGTTTGGCTGCTCAAGAGACCCAGTACTTC
cdr3_aa: CASSLAAQETQYF

d_call: TRBD2
clone_size: .
j_call: TRBJ2-5
v_call: TRBV7-3
cdr3_nt: TGTGCCAGCAGCCGGGGGGGGGCGGAAGAGACCCAGTACTTC
cdr3_aa: CASSRGGAEETQYF

d_call: .
clone_size: .
j_call: TRBJ1-3
v_call: TRBV20-1
cdr3_nt: TGCAGTGCCCGACGGGGAGGGGCAGCTGGAAACACCATATATTTT
cdr3_aa: CSARRGGAAGNTIYF

d_call: TRBD1
clone_size: .
j_call: TRBJ2-4
v_call: TRBV6-1
cdr3_nt: TGTGCCAGCAGAAAGACAGGGCAATACATTCAGTACTTC
cdr3_aa: CASRKTGQYIQYF

d_call: .
clone_size: .
j_call: TRBJ1-2
v_call: TRBV5-4
cdr3_nt: TGTGCCAGCAGCTTGGACAGGGCGGCGAGCTATGGCTACACCTTC
cdr3_aa: CASSLDRAASYGYTF

d_call: .
clone_size: .
j_call: TRBJ2-7
v_call: TRBV7-8
cdr3_nt: TGTGCCAGCAGCTTAGTTCCAGGGGCTCCCCTCGAGCAGTACTTC
cdr3_aa: CASSLVPGAPLEQYF

d_call: .
clone_size: few
j_call: TRBJ1-2
v_call: TRBV20-1
cdr3_nt: TGCAGTGCTAGGAGGGGGATTACTAACTATGGCTACACCTTC
cdr3_aa: CSARRGITNYGYTF

d_call: .
clone_size: few
j_call: TRBJ1-2
v_call: TRBV7-2
cdr3_nt: TGTGCCAGCAGCTTAGGACGGCCATATGGCTACACCTTC
cdr3_aa: CASSLGRPYGYTF

d_call: .
clone_size: .
j_call: TRBJ1-6
v_call: TRBV6-2/TRBV6-3
cdr3_nt: TGTGCCAGCAGTCCTCTGAGGGACCATGTGCCACCCCTCCACTTT
cdr3_aa: CASSPLRDHVPPLHF

d_call: TRBD2
clone_size: .
j_call: TRBJ2-1
v_call: TRBV28
cdr3_nt: TGTGCCAGCCTATTAGCGGGACCCAATGAGCAGTTCTTC
cdr3_aa: CASLLAGPNEQFF